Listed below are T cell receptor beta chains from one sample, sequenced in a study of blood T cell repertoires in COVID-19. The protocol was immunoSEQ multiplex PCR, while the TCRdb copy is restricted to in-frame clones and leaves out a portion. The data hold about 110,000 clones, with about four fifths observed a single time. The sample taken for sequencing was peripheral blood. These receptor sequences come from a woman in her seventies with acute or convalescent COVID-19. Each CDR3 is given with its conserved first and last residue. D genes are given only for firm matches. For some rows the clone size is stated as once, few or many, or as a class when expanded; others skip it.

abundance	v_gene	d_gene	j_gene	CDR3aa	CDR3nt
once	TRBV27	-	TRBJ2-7	CASSFRGSYEQYF	TGTGCCAGCAGTTTCAGGGGATCCTACGAGCAGTACTTC
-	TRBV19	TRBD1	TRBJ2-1	CASSARHGQVYNEQFF	TGTGCCAGTAGTGCTCGACATGGACAGGTCTACAATGAGCAGTTCTTC
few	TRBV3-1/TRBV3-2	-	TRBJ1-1	CASSQDLRLAEAFF	TGTGCCAGCAGCCAAGACCTCAGGTTGGCGGAAGCTTTCTTT
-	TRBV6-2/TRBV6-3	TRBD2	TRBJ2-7	CASSSTGLAGNEQYF	TGTGCCAGCAGTTCTACCGGACTAGCGGGAAACGAGCAGTACTTC
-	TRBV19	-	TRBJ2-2	CASSTKHGGTGELFF	TGTGCCAGTAGTACAAAACATGGCGGCACCGGGGAGCTGTTTTTT
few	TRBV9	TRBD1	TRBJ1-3	CASSPPLGGQGGNTIYF	TGTGCCAGCAGCCCCCCTTTAGGGGGCCAGGGAGGAAACACCATATATTTT
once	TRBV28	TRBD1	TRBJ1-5	CASSPGGDYQPQHF	TGTGCCAGCAGTCCAGGGGGTGACTATCAGCCCCAGCATTTT
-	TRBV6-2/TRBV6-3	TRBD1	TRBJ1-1	CASSSRTGRGNTEAFF	TGTGCCAGCAGTTCCCGGACAGGCCGGGGGAACACTGAAGCTTTCTTT
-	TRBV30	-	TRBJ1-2	CAWSVPRRGNYGYTF	TGTGCCTGGAGTGTACCCCGCCGGGGAAACTATGGCTACACCTTC
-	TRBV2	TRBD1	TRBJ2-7	CASHRDRAYEQYF	TGTGCCAGTCACCGGGACAGGGCCTACGAGCAGTACTTC
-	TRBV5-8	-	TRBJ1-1	CASSLKAGWGRTEAFF	TGTGCCAGCAGCTTGAAGGCAGGGTGGGGGAGGACTGAAGCTTTCTTT
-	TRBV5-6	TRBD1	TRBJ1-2	CASSLRSALHSGGYGYTF	TGTGCCAGCAGCTTGAGGTCAGCGCTACATTCAGGGGGGTATGGCTACACCTTC
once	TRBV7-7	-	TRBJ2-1	CASSPELGANEQFF	TGTGCCAGCAGCCCTGAGCTAGGGGCCAATGAGCAGTTCTTC
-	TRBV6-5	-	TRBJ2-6	CASSFGTGANVLTF	TGTGCCAGCAGTTTCGGTACTGGGGCCAACGTCCTGACTTTC
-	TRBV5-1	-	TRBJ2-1	CASTVGAGRDEQFF	TGCGCCAGCACAGTGGGGGCCGGACGGGATGAGCAGTTCTTC
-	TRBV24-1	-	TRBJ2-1	CATSDVSYNEQFF	TGTGCCACCAGTGATGTATCCTACAATGAGCAGTTCTTC
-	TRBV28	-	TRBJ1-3	CASSLGGTTSGNTIYF	TGTGCCAGCAGTTTAGGTGGGACAACCTCTGGAAACACCATATATTTT
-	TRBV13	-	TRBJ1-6	CASSLDRRLSYNSPLHF	TGTGCCAGCAGCTTAGATAGGCGGCTCTCCTATAATTCACCCCTCCACTTT
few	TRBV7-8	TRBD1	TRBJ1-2	CASSFSGTQGSYGYTF	TGTGCCAGCAGCTTTTCCGGGACACAGGGGTCCTATGGCTACACCTTC
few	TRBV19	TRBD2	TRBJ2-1	CASSAPGLAGLYNEQFF	TGTGCCAGTAGTGCTCCGGGACTAGCGGGTTTATACAATGAGCAGTTCTTC
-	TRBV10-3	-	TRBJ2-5	CAISESGGLVETQYF	TGTGCCATCAGTGAGTCGGGGGGGCTGGTGGAGACCCAGTACTTC
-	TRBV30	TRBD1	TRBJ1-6	CAQSTGGNSPLHF	TGTGCCCAATCGACAGGGGGCAATTCACCCCTCCACTTT
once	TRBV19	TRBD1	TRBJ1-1	CATEGGVGTEAFF	TGTGCCACTGAAGGGGGCGTAGGCACTGAAGCTTTCTTT
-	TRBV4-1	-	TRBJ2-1	CASSQGRLGNEQFF	TGCGCCAGCAGCCAAGGGCGGTTGGGTAATGAGCAGTTCTTC
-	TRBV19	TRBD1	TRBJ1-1	CASSPGQGMNTEAFF	TGTGCCAGTAGTCCGGGACAGGGGATGAACACTGAAGCTTTCTTT
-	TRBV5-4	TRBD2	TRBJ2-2	CASSLKFGLAGLNTGELFF	TGTGCCAGCAGCTTGAAATTTGGACTAGCGGGGCTAAACACCGGGGAGCTGTTTTTT
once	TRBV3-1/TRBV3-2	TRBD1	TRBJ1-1	CASSPTGGLNTEAFF	TGTGCCAGCAGCCCGACAGGGGGTCTGAACACTGAAGCTTTCTTT
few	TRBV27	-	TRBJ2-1	CASSFVGSYNEQFF	TGTGCCAGCAGTTTCGTCGGGTCCTACAATGAGCAGTTCTTC
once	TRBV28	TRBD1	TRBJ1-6	CASSLTGGKNSPLHF	TGTGCCAGCAGCCTAACAGGGGGCAAGAATTCACCCCTCCACTTT
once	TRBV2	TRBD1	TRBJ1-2	CASRDRDRGRRYGYTF	TGTGCCAGCAGGGACCGGGACAGGGGTCGACGGTATGGCTACACCTTC
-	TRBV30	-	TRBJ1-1	CAWSQQYTEAFF	TGTGCCTGGAGTCAACAGTACACTGAAGCTTTCTTT
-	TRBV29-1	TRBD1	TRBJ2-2	CSAIATGVSTGELFF	TGCAGCGCTATTGCGACAGGGGTTAGCACCGGGGAGCTGTTTTTT
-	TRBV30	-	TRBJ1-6	CAWSVVGVGSPLHF	TGTGCCTGGAGTGTAGTGGGAGTTGGCTCACCCCTCCACTTT
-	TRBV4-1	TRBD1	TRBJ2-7	CASSQDRTLGEQYF	TGCGCCAGCAGCCAGGACAGGACATTAGGCGAGCAGTACTTC
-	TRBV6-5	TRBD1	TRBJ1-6	CASRGGQGARSPLHF	TGTGCCAGCAGAGGTGGACAGGGGGCACGTTCACCCCTCCACTTT
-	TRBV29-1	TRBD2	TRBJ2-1	CSVERGTSSYEQFF	TGCAGCGTTGAGAGGGGGACTAGCAGTTATGAGCAGTTCTTC
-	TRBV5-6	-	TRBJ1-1	CASSLLDHRTEAFF	TGTGCCAGCAGCTTGCTAGACCACCGGACTGAAGCTTTCTTT
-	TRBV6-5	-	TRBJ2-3	CASTRASTDTQYF	TGTGCCAGCACCAGGGCCAGCACAGATACGCAGTATTTT
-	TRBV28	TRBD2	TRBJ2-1	CASRVAGTYNEQFF	TGTGCCAGCAGGGTAGCGGGAACCTACAATGAGCAGTTCTTC
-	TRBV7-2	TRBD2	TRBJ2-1	CASSLDGGTHNEQFF	TGTGCCAGCAGCTTAGACGGGGGGACGCACAATGAGCAGTTCTTC
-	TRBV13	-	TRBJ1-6	CASSPTRTQSPLHF	TGTGCCAGCAGCCCGACCCGGACACAATCACCCCTCCACTTT
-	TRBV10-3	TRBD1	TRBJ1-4	CAISEFGQGPSSEEKLFF	TGTGCCATCAGTGAGTTTGGACAGGGACCTTCTTCCGAAGAAAAACTGTTTTTT
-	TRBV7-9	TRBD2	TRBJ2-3	CASSRGLAGIVGTDTQYF	TGTGCCAGCAGCAGAGGTCTAGCGGGGATAGTCGGTACAGATACGCAGTATTTT
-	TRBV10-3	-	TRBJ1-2	CAISAGEGNYGYTF	TGTGCCATTAGCGCAGGGGAAGGGAACTATGGCTACACCTTC
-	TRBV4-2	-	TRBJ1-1	CASSQIVQGNTEAFF	TGTGCCAGCAGCCAAATCGTACAGGGAAACACTGAAGCTTTCTTT
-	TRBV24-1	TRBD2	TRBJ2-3	CATSESGLATADTQYF	TGTGCCACCAGTGAGTCGGGACTAGCTACCGCAGATACGCAGTATTTT
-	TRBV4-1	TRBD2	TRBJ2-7	CASSQYALAGEAEQYF	TGCGCCAGCAGCCAGTACGCTCTAGCGGGGGAAGCCGAGCAGTACTTC
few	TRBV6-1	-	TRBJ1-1	CASSERRSIEAFF	TGTGCCAGCAGTGAACGTCGGTCGATCGAAGCTTTCTTT
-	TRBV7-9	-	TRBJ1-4	CASSHNDEKLFF	TGTGCCAGCAGTCACAACGATGAAAAACTGTTTTTT